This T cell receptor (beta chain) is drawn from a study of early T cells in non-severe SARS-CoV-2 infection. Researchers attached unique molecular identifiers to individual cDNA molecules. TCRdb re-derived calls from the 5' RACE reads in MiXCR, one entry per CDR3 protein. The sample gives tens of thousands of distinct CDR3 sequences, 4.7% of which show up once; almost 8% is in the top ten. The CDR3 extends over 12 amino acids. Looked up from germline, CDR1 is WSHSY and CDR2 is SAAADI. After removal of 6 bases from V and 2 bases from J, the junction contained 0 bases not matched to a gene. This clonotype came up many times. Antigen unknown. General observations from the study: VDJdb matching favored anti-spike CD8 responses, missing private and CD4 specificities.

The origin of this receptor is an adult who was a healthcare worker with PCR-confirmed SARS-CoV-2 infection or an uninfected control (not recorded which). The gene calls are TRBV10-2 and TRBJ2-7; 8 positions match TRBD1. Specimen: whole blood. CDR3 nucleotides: TGCGCCAGCAGACAGGGGGCCTACGAGCAGTACTTC. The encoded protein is CASRQGAYEQYF.